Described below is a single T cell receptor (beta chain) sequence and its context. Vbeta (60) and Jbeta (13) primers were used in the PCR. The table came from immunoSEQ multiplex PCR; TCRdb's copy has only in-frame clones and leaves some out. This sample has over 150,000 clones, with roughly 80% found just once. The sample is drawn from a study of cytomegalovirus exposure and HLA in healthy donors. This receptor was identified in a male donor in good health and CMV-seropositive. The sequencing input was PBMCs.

CDR3 DNA: TGTGCCAGCCAAACTCCCTACGGGAGCCCGCGCGAGCAGTACTTC. Its protein is CASQTPYGSPREQYF. The V call is TRBV6-5, the J call TRBJ2-7, with a tentative D call TRBD2 (6 bases). Trimming took off 8 bases at V and 6 bases at J, with 23 bases between the two ends. There are 15 residues in the CDR3. Germline V lookup: CDR1 MNHEY, CDR2 SVGAGI.